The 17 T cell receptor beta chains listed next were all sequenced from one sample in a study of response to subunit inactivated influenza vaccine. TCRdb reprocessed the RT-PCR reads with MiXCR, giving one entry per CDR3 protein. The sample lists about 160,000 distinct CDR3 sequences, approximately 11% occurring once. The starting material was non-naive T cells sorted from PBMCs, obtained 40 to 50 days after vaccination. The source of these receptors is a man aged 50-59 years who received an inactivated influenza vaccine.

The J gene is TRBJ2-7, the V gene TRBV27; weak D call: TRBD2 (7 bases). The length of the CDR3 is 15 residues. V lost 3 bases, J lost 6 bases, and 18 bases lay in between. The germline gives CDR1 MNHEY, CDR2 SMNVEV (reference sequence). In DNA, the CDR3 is TGTGCCAGCAGTTTTGTGGGAGGGGGACCCGGCGAGCAGTACTTC. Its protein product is CASSFVGGGPGEQYF.

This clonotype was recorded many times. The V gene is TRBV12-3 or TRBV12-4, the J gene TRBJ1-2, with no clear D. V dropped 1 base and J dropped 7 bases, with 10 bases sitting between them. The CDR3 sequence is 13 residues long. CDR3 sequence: CASSLGLGSGYTF. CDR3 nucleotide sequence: TGTGCCAGCAGTTTAGGATTGGGGTCTGGCTACACCTTC.

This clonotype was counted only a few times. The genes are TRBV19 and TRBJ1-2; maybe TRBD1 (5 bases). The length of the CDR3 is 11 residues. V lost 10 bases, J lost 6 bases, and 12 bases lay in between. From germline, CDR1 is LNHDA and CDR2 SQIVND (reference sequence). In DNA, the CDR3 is TGTGCCACCCCAACCAGGGATGGCTACACCTTC. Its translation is CATPTRDGYTF.

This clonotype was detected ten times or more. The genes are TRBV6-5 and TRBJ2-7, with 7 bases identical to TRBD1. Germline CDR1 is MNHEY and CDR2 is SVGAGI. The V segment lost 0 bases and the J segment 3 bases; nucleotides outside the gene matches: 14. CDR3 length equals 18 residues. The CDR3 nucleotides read TGTGCCAGCAGTTACTCGAAACATTCAGCAGGGGGAAACTACGAGCAGTACTTC. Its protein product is CASSYSKHSAGGNYEQYF.

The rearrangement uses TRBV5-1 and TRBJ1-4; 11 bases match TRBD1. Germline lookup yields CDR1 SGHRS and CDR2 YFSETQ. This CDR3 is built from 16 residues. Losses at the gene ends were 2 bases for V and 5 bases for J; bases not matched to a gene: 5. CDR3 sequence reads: CASSLVGDRGNEKLFF. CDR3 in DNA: TGCGCCAGCAGCTTAGTAGGGGACAGGGGGAATGAAAAACTGTTTTTT.

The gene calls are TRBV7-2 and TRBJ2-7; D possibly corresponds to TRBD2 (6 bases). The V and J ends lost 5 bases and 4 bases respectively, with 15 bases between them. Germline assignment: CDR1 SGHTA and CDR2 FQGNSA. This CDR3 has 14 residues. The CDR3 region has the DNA TGTGCCAGCAGCCCCCGGGACTTTCAATACGAGCAGTACTTC. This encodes CASSPRDFQYEQYF.

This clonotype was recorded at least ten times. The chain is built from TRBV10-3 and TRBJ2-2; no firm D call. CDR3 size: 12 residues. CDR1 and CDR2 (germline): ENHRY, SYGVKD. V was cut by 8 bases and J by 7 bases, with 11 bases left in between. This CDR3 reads CAISSDRGELFF. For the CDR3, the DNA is TGTGCCATCTCCTCGGACCGCGGGGAGCTGTTTTTT.

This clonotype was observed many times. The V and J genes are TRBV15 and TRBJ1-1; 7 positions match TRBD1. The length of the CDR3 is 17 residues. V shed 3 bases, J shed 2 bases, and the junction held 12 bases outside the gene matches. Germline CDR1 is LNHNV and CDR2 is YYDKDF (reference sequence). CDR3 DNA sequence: TGTGCCACCAGCAGGGATCCAGGGGGACGGCAAAACACTGAAGCTTTCTTT. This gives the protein CATSRDPGGRQNTEAFF.

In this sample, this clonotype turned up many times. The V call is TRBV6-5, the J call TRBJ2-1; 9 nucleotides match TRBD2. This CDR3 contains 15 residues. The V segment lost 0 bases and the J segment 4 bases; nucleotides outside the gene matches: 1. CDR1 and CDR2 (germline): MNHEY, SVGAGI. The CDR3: CASSYSTSGYNEQFF. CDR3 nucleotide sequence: TGTGCCAGCAGTTACTCTACTAGCGGGTACAATGAGCAGTTCTTC.

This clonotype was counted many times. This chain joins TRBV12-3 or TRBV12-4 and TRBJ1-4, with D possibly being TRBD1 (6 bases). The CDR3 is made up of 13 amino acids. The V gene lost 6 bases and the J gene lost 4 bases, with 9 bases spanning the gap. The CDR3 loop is CASRGGINEKLFF. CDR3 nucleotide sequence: TGTGCCAGCAGAGGGGGGATTAATGAAAAACTGTTTTTT.

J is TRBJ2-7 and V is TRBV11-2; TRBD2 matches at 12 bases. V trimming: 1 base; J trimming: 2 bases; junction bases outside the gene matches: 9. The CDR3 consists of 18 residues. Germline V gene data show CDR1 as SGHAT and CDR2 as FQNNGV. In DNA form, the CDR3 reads TGTGCCAGCAGCTTAGTAGGGACTAGCGGGCGCATCCCCTACGAGCAGTACTTC. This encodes CASSLVGTSGRIPYEQYF.

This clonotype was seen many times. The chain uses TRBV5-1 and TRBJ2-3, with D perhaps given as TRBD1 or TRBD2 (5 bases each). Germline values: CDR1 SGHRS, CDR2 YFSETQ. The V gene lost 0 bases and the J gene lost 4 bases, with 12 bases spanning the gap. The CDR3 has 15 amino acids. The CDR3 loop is CASSLGTRGADTQYF. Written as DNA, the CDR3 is TGCGCCAGCAGCTTGGGGACGCGAGGGGCAGATACGCAGTATTTT.

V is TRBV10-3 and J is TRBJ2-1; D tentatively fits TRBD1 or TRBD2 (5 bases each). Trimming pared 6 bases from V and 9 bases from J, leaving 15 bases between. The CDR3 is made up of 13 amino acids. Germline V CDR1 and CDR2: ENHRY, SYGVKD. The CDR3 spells CAIRAGGPIEQFF. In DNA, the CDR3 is TGTGCCATCAGGGCTGGGGGACCGATTGAGCAGTTCTTC.

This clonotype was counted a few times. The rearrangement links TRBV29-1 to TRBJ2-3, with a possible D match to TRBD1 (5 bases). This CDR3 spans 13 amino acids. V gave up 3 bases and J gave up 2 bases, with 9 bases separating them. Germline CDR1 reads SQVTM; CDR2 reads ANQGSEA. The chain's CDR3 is CSVEQTVTDTQYF. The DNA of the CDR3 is TGCAGCGTTGAGCAGACAGTCACAGATACGCAGTATTTT.

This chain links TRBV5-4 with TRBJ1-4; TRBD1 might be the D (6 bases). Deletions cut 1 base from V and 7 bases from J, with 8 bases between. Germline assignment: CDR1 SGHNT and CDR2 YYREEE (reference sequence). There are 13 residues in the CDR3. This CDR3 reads CASSLSGVEKLFF. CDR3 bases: TGTGCCAGCAGCTTGTCAGGGGTTGAAAAACTGTTTTTT.

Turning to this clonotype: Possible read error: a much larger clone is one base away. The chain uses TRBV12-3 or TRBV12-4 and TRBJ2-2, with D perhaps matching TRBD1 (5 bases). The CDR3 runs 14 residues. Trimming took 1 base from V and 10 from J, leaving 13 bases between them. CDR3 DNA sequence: TGTGCCAGCAGTTTAGAAGGGGCCCCCGCGGAGCTGTTTTTT. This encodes CASSLEGAPAELFF.

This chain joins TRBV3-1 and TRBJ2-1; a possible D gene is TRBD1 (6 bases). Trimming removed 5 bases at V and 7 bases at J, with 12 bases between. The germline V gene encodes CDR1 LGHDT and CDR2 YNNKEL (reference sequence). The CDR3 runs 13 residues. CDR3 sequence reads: CASSYDRSNEQFF. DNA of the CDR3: TGTGCCAGCAGCTACGACAGGTCGAATGAGCAGTTCTTC.